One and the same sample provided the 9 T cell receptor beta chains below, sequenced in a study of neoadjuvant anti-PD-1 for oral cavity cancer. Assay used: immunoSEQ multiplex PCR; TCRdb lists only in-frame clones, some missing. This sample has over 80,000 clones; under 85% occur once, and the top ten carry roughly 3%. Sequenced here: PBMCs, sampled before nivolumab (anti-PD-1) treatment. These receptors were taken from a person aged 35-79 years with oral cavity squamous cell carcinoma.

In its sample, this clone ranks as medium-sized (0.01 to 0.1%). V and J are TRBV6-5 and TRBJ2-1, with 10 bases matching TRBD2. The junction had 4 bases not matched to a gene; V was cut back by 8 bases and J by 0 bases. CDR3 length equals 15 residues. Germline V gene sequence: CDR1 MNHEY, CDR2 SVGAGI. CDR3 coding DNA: TGTGCCAGCGCTATAGCGGGAGGCTCCTACAATGAGCAGTTCTTC. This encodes CASAIAGGSYNEQFF.

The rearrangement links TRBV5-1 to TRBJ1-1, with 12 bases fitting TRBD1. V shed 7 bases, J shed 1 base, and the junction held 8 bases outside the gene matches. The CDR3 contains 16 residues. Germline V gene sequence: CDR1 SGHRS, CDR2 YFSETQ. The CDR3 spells CASRTGTGGANTEAFF. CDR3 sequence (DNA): TGCGCCAGCCGAACCGGGACAGGGGGCGCGAACACTGAAGCTTTCTTT.

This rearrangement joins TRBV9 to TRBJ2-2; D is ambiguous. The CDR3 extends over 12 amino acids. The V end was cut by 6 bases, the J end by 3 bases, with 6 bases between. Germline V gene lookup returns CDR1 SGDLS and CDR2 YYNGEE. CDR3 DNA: TGTGCCAGCAAGTCATACACCGGGGAGCTGTTTTTT. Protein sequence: CASKSYTGELFF.

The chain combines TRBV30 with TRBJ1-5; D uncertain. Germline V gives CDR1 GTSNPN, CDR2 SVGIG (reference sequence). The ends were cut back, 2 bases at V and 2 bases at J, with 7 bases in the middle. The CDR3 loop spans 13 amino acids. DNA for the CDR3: TGTGCCTGGAGTACGGGTGGCAATCAGCCCCAGCATTTT. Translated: CAWSTGGNQPQHF.

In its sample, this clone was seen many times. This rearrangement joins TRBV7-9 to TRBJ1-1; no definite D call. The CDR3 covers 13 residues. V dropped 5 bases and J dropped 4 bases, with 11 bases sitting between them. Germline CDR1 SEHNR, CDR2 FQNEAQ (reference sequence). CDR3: CASSPGTSTEAFF. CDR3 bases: TGTGCCAGCAGCCCCGGTACGAGCACTGAAGCTTTCTTT.

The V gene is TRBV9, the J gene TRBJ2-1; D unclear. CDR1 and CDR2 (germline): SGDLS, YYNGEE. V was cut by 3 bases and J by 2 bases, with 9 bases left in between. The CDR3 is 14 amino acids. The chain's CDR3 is CASSASHAYNEQFF. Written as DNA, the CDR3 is TGTGCCAGCAGCGCCTCACACGCCTACAATGAGCAGTTCTTC. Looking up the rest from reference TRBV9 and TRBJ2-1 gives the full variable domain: DSGVTQTPKHLITATGQRVTLRCSPRSGDLSVYWYQQSLDQGLQFLIQYYNGEERAKGNILERFSAQQFPDLHSELNLSSLELGDSALYFCASSASHAYNEQFFGPGTRLTVL.

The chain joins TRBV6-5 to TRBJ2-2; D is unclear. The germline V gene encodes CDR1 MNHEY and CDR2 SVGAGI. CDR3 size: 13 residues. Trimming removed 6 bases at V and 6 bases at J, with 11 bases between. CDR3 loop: CASRFGKSGELFF. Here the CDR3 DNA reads TGTGCCAGCAGATTTGGGAAGTCCGGGGAGCTGTTTTTT.

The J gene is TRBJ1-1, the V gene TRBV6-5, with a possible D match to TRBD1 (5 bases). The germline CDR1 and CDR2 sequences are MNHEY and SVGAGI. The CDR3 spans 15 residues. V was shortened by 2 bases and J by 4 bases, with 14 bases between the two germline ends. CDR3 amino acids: CASSYAGPGPTEAFF. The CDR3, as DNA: TGTGCCAGCAGTTACGCAGGGCCAGGGCCCACTGAAGCTTTCTTT.

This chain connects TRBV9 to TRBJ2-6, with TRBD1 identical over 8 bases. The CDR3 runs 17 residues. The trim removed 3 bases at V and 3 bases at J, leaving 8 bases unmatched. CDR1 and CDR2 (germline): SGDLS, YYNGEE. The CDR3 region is CASSAKTGAFGANVLTF. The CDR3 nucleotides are TGTGCCAGCAGCGCCAAGACAGGGGCCTTTGGGGCCAACGTCCTGACTTTC.